These 23 T cell receptor beta chains were sequenced from one sample in a study of T cells expressing NK-cell markers. TCRdb reprocessed the 5' RACE reads and stores each CDR3 protein as one record, lacking DNA. The data show 140,000 or so distinct CDR3 sequences, and the top ten clones hold 12%. The sequencing input was blood T cells: a sorted CD56 or NKG2C T cell subset, CD4+ or CD8+ T cells, or bulk PBMC T cells (not recorded which). The receptors derive from a man between 18 and 29 years old in good health.

V gene TRBV7-6 combines with J gene TRBJ1-5. CDR1 and CDR2 from the germline V gene are SGHVS and FNYEAQ. The CDR3 has 15 amino acids. The chain's CDR3 is CASSLSAQEGQPQHF.

CDR3 region: CASSLGGQETQYF. The chain is built from TRBV12-3 or TRBV12-4 and TRBJ2-5; TCRdb names TRBD1, which stays unverified in the absence of DNA. The CDR3 is 13 amino acids.

The rearrangement links TRBV6-5 to TRBJ2-3. The CDR3 totals 16 residues. Germline V gene data show CDR1 as MNHEY and CDR2 as SVGAGI. The CDR3 sequence is CASSYVADSFTDTQYF.

V and J are TRBV7-8 and TRBJ2-5; lacking DNA, the TRBD2 call made by TCRdb goes unchecked. There are 16 residues in the CDR3. Germline V lookup: CDR1 SGHVS, CDR2 FQNEAQ. CDR3 sequence reads: CASSLGRLAGGRTQYF. Full variable domain (rest looked up from reference TRBV7-8 and TRBJ2-5): GAGVSQSPRYKVAKRGQDVALRCDPISGHVSLFWYQQALGQGPEFLTYFQNEAQLDKSGLPSDRFFAERPEGSVSTLKIQRTQQEDSAVYLCASSLGRLAGGRTQYFGPGTRLLVL.

The chain has TRBV6-1 and TRBJ2-2; without DNA, the TCRdb call of TRBD1 cannot be checked. Germline loops: CDR1 MNHNS, CDR2 SASEGT. The CDR3 is 14 amino acids. CDR3 in amino acids: CASSERGGTGELFF.

This chain joins TRBV7-2 and TRBJ2-4; no DNA is available, so the TRBD2 call from TCRdb remains unchecked. The V gene's germline CDR1 is SGHTA and CDR2 FQGNSA. CDR3 length: 17 amino acids. CDR3 region: CASSLPLGAAGEVIQYF.

The rearrangement uses TRBV6-5 and TRBJ1-5; TCRdb gives TRBD1 as the D gene, but with no DNA this cannot be confirmed. Germline loops: CDR1 MNHEY, CDR2 SVGAGI. CDR3 length: 16 amino acids. This chain's CDR3 is CASSLIGGGVNQPQHF.

The genes are TRBV12-3 or TRBV12-4 and TRBJ2-7; TCRdb outputs TRBD1, but without DNA this stays unchecked. This CDR3 is 14 amino acids long. This CDR3 is CASSLGQGAGEQYF.

The chain has TRBV5-1 and TRBJ1-1; the D call from TCRdb, TRBD1, cannot be confirmed without DNA. The CDR3 sequence is 13 residues long. Per the germline V gene, CDR1 is SGHRS and CDR2 is YFSETQ. The CDR3 loop is CASSLSGVTEAFF.

V usage is TRBV4-2 and J usage is TRBJ2-7. The CDR3 loop spans 14 amino acids. The germline gives CDR1 LGHNA, CDR2 YNFKEQ. CDR3 sequence: CASSQVLADYEQYF.

This chain joins TRBV6-1 and TRBJ2-1; there is no DNA to check the TCRdb D call of TRBD2. The CDR3 has 15 residues. CDR1 and CDR2 from the germline V gene are MNHNS and SASEGT. The CDR3 sequence: CASSPLAGGPYEQFF.

V is TRBV20-1 and J is TRBJ2-4; TCRdb returns TRBD2, unconfirmable since there is no DNA. The CDR3 has 15 residues. Per germline, CDR1 DFQATT and CDR2 SNEGSKA (reference sequence). CDR3: CSARDLGGLAGVQYF.

The chain is built from TRBV2 and TRBJ2-1. Germline V gene data show CDR1 as SNHLY and CDR2 as FYNNEI. This CDR3 contains 15 residues. The CDR3 here is CASRGLEYDYNEQFF. Filled out from reference TRBV2 and TRBJ2-1, the complete variable domain reads EPEVTQTPSHQVTQMGQEVILRCVPISNHLYFYWYRQILGQKVEFLVSFYNNEISEKSEIFDDQFSVERPDGSNFTLKIRSTKLEDSAMYFCASRGLEYDYNEQFFGPGTRLTVL.

The chain is built from TRBV12-3 or TRBV12-4 and TRBJ1-1; the TCRdb D gene call, TRBD1, has no DNA to confirm it. This CDR3 spans 15 amino acids. This chain's CDR3 is CASSWGQGMNTEAFF.

The rearrangement uses TRBV20-1 and TRBJ2-1. Germline CDR1 DFQATT, CDR2 SNEGSKA (reference sequence). The CDR3 has 14 residues. The CDR3 loop is CSAALLLKYNEQFF.

The J gene is TRBJ2-2, the V gene TRBV5-1; absent DNA, TCRdb's TRBD1 call cannot be checked. Germline CDR1 SGHRS, CDR2 YFSETQ. The CDR3 is made up of 16 amino acids. This CDR3 is CASSLAGTGLTGELFF.

This rearrangement joins TRBV20-1 to TRBJ2-1; TCRdb outputs TRBD2, but without DNA this stays unchecked. Germline CDR1 DFQATT, CDR2 SNEGSKA (reference sequence). There are 18 residues in the CDR3. The CDR3 sequence is CSARDKLAGGPGDNEQFF.

This chain connects TRBV7-2 to TRBJ2-5; TCRdb's D call, TRBD2, is unchecked because there is no DNA. CDR3 length equals 17 residues. Germline V gene data show CDR1 as SGHTA and CDR2 as FQGNSA. This CDR3 reads CASSSTSSERWEETQYF.

The V and J genes are TRBV20-1 and TRBJ1-5. In germline, CDR1 is DFQATT, CDR2 SNEGSKA (reference sequence). The CDR3 extends over 15 amino acids. The CDR3 spells CSASTFTEINQPQHF.

V usage is TRBV6-2 or TRBV6-3 and J usage is TRBJ2-5. Looked up from germline, CDR1 is MNHEY and CDR2 is SVGEGT. The CDR3 runs to 11 residues. The CDR3 loop is CASSYGSNQYF.

The rearrangement links TRBV7-9 to TRBJ2-1. Germline V gives CDR1 SEHNR, CDR2 FQNEAQ (reference sequence). The CDR3 loop spans 11 amino acids. CDR3 protein: CASSPPNEQFF.

The chain employs TRBV6-2 or TRBV6-3 and TRBJ2-3; TCRdb's assignment of TRBD2 cannot be checked, as there is no DNA. The CDR3 covers 13 residues. Germline CDR1 is MNHEY and CDR2 is SVGEGT. CDR3: CATWSGSTDTQYF.

The genes are TRBV27 and TRBJ2-3; TCRdb lists TRBD2, though no DNA is available to test this call. The CDR3 spans 14 residues. The germline V gene has CDR1 MNHEY and CDR2 SMNVEV (reference sequence). CDR3 protein: CASWRGVGTDTQYF.